Shown below are 5 T cell receptor beta chains from a single sample sequenced in a study of cytomegalovirus exposure and HLA in healthy donors. Primers: 60 Vbeta forward and 13 Jbeta reverse. Profiling relied on immunoSEQ multiplex PCR, and the TCRdb table lists in-frame clones only, not all of them. The table shows about 85,000 clones, with under 85% occurring only once. Sequencing input: PBMCs. The receptors stem from a boy aged 5-17 years in good health and CMV-seronegative.

The CDR3 DNA follows: TGCGCCAGCAGGGACCCGACAGGGGCTGGAAACACCATATATTTT. This sequence encodes CASRDPTGAGNTIYF. The chain joins TRBV4-1 to TRBJ1-3, with 8 bases fitting TRBD1. With V trimmed by 6 bases and J by 2 bases, 6 bases remained unmatched. The CDR3 runs to 15 residues. Looked up from germline, CDR1 is MGHRA and CDR2 is YSYEKL.

V gene TRBV9 combines with J gene TRBJ2-7; D is ambiguous. Germline CDR1 reads SGDLS; CDR2 reads YYNGEE. Trimming took 4 bases from V and 0 from J, leaving 8 bases between them. The CDR3 extends over 13 amino acids. CDR3 DNA sequence: TGTGCCAGCAGCTTGCAGGACTCCTACGAGCAGTACTTC. Encoded protein: CASSLQDSYEQYF.

The chain couples TRBV4-1 to TRBJ1-2; a weak D match, TRBD1 (5 bases). CDR1 MGHRA and CDR2 YSYEKL come from the germline V gene. V dropped 0 bases and J dropped 6 bases, with 14 bases sitting between them. The CDR3 loop spans 15 amino acids. The CDR3 DNA follows: TGCGCCAGCAGCCAAGACGGAAGGGGTACGGATGGCTACACCTTC. It yields the protein CASSQDGRGTDGYTF.

The rearrangement joins TRBV10-1 to TRBJ1-1; D remains ambiguous. The V and J ends lost 0 bases and 3 bases respectively, with 8 bases between them. The CDR3 runs to 14 residues. Germline CDR1 WNHNN, CDR2 SYGVQD (reference sequence). The CDR3 DNA reads as TGCGCCAGCAGTGAGTCACTAGGAGACACTGAAGCTTTCTTT. As protein: CASSESLGDTEAFF.

The chain couples TRBV18 to TRBJ1-5; 9 bases are a match to TRBD1. The CDR3 is 15 residues long. In germline, CDR1 is KGHSH, CDR2 LQKENI. Trimming took 3 bases from V and 11 from J; bases not matched to a gene: 11. CDR3 bases: TGTGCCAGCTCACCTGATGGGACAGGGCCAGGGACCCAGCATTTT. This gives the protein CASSPDGTGPGTQHF.